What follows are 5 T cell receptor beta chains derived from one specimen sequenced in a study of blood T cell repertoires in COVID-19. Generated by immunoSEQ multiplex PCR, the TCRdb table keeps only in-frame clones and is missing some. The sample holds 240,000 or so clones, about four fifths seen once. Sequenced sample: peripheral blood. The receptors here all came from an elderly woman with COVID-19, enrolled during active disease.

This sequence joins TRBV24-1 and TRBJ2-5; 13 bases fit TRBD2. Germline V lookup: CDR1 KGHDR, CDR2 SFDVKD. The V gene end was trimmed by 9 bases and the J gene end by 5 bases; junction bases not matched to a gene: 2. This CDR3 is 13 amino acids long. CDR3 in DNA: TGTGCCACCGGGACTAGCGGGGTGGAGACCCAGTACTTC. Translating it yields CATGTSGVETQYF.

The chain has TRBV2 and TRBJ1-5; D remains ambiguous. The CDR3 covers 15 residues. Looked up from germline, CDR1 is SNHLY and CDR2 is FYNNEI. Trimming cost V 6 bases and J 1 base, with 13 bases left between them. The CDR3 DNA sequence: TGTGCCAGCAGGGTCGGGGAACAGAGCAATCAGCCCCAGCATTTT. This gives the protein CASRVGEQSNQPQHF.

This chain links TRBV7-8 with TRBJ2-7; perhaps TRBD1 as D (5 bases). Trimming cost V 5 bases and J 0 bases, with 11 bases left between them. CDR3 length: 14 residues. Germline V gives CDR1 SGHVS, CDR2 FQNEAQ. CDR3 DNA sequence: TGTGCCAGCAGCGCCGACAGAAGCTCCTACGAGCAGTACTTC. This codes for CASSADRSSYEQYF.

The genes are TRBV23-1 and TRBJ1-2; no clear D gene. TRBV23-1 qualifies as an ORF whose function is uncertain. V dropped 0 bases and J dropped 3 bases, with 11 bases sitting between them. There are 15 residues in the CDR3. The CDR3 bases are TGCGCCAGCAGTCAATCACCCCGGGAGGACTATGGCTACACCTTC. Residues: CASSQSPREDYGYTF.

The CDR3 here is CASRTGGNTEAFF. CDR3 coding DNA: TGCGCCAGCCGGACGGGAGGGAACACTGAAGCTTTCTTT. The chain couples TRBV5-1 to TRBJ1-1; D unclear. The CDR3 is 13 amino acids. Trimming left V 7 bases short and J 1 base short, with 11 bases between. Germline loops: CDR1 SGHRS, CDR2 YFSETQ.